Below, 20 T cell receptor beta chains from the same sample are listed, as sequenced in a study of cytomegalovirus exposure and HLA in healthy donors. PCR employed 60 Vbeta and 13 Jbeta primers. The table came from immunoSEQ multiplex PCR; TCRdb's copy has only in-frame clones and leaves some out. The sample has about 91,000 clones, more than 55% seen once; the top ten hold roughly 2.5%. Sequencing input: PBMCs. These receptors originate from a human donor in good health.

The chain uses TRBV4-2 and TRBJ1-2, with 7 bases identical to TRBD1. V shed 1 base and J 1 base; nucleotides not matched to a gene: 3. Germline values: CDR1 LGHNA, CDR2 YNFKEQ. The CDR3 sequence is 15 residues long. The CDR3 nucleotides read TGTGCCAGCAGCCAAGGGGGACAGTTTAACTATGGCTACACCTTC. It encodes CASSQGGQFNYGYTF.

The chain joins TRBV30 to TRBJ1-1, with D possibly being TRBD1 (5 bases). This CDR3 is built from 13 residues. Trimming cost V 0 bases and J 4 bases, with 9 bases left between them. Per the germline V gene, CDR1 is GTSNPN and CDR2 is SVGIG (reference sequence). CDR3 nucleotide sequence: TGTGCCTGGAGTGTTGGGGGGGGCACTGAAGCTTTCTTT. This sequence encodes CAWSVGGGTEAFF.

The chain has TRBV7-3 and TRBJ1-2; TRBD1 agrees at 10 bases. The V segment lost 5 bases and the J segment 1 base; nucleotides outside the gene matches: 7. CDR1 and CDR2 from the germline V gene are SGHTA and FQGTGA. The CDR3 runs to 16 residues. DNA of the CDR3: TGTGCCAGCAGCCCAAGGGGGACAGGGGATAACTATGGCTACACCTTC. Translation gives CASSPRGTGDNYGYTF.

The CDR3: CASSPGQAKNIQYF. For the CDR3, the DNA is TGTGCCAGCAGTCCGGGACAGGCCAAAAACATTCAGTACTTC. V and J are TRBV27 and TRBJ2-4; the match to TRBD1 covers 7 bases. Germline CDR1 and CDR2: MNHEY and SMNVEV (reference sequence). With V trimmed by 5 bases and J by 1 base, 2 bases remained unmatched. This CDR3 is built from 14 residues.

This clone has just one count. The chain links TRBV13 to TRBJ2-7; possibly TRBD1 for D (8 bases). V dropped 6 bases and J dropped 6 bases, with 12 bases sitting between them. CDR3 size: 12 residues. Germline-derived CDR1 and CDR2 are PRHDT and FYEKMQ (reference sequence). The CDR3: CASSYRGGEQYF. CDR3 coding DNA: TGTGCCAGCAGTTACAGGGGGGGCGAGCAGTACTTC.

Note on this clone: One junction end disagrees with the germline gene, perhaps due to a read error. The chain is built from TRBV18 and TRBJ2-7, with D hard to call. The V gene's germline CDR1 is KGHSH and CDR2 LQKENI. CDR3 size: 14 residues. CDR3 DNA: TGTGCCAGCTCATCACCATCGGTTAGAAACGAGCAGTACTTC. Translated, it gives CASSSPSVRNEQYF.

V is TRBV5-4 and J is TRBJ2-7; 9 nucleotides line up with TRBD2. The CDR3 contains 15 residues. After removal of 4 bases from V and 1 base from J, the junction contained 6 bases not matched to a gene. Germline-derived CDR1 and CDR2 are SGHNT and YYREEE (reference sequence). The CDR3 here is CASSVAGAASYEQYF. CDR3 bases: TGTGCCAGCAGCGTAGCGGGGGCTGCTTCCTACGAGCAGTACTTC.

This clone was found once. DNA for the CDR3: TGTGCCAGCAGCCTCGGGACTACAGGCTACAATGAGCAGTTCTTC. Its translation: CASSLGTTGYNEQFF. J is TRBJ2-1 and V is TRBV7-3; TRBD2 matches at 7 bases. Per the germline V gene, CDR1 is SGHTA and CDR2 is FQGTGA. The CDR3 runs to 15 residues. Trimming at V came to 5 bases and at J to 3 bases, leaving 7 bases not matched to a gene. The variable domain in full, completed from reference TRBV7-3 and TRBJ2-1, reads GAGVSQTPSNKVTEKGKYVELRCDPISGHTALYWYRQSLGQGPEFLIYFQGTGAADDSGLPNDRFFAVRPEGSVSTLKIQRTERGDSAVYLCASSLGTTGYNEQFFGPGTRLTVL.

This rearrangement joins TRBV19 to TRBJ1-2, with TRBD1 matching over 9 bases. Germline CDR1 is LNHDA and CDR2 is SQIVND (reference sequence). Germline trimming cut 1 base from V and 4 bases from J; bases unmatched to any gene: 4. This CDR3 region has 15 residues. CDR3 coding DNA: TGTGCCAGTAGTATAGCCTCGGGACAGGGCTATGGCTACACCTTC. Its protein product is CASSIASGQGYGYTF.

The V gene is TRBV11-3, the J gene TRBJ1-1; D call uncertain. Between the trimmed V and J ends, which lost 3 bases and 1 base, there was a span of 9 bases. CDR3 length: 14 residues. Germline loops: CDR1 SGHNT, CDR2 YENEEA. The CDR3 bases are TGTGCCAGCAGCTTGATGACAAGGAACACTGAAGCTTTCTTT. Its translation is CASSLMTRNTEAFF.

In its sample, this clone was seen once. The chain links TRBV9 to TRBJ2-6, with 8 bases fitting TRBD1. Germline V lookup: CDR1 SGDLS, CDR2 YYNGEE. After removal of 4 bases from V and 0 bases from J, the junction contained 24 bases not matched to a gene. The CDR3 consists of 23 residues. CDR3 amino acids: CASSHRVAAVTGQAGSGANVLTF. The CDR3 region has the DNA TGTGCCAGCAGCCATCGAGTGGCGGCGGTAACGGGACAGGCTGGCTCTGGGGCCAACGTCCTGACTTTC.

The chain employs TRBV19 and TRBJ1-4; 8 nucleotides match TRBD1. CDR1 is LNHDA, CDR2 SQIVND, per germline (reference sequence). V was clipped by 6 bases and J by 3 bases; unmatched bases: 3. The CDR3 loop spans 14 amino acids. The CDR3 sequence is CASSRTGPNEKLFF. CDR3 in DNA: TGTGCCAGTAGCCGGACAGGGCCTAATGAAAAACTGTTTTTT. The whole variable domain, remainder taken from reference TRBV19 and TRBJ1-4, is DGGITQSPKYLFRKEGQNVTLSCEQNLNHDAMYWYRQDPGQGLRLIYYSQIVNDFQKGDIAEGYSVSREKKESFPLTVTSAQKNPTAFYLCASSRTGPNEKLFFGSGTQLSVL.

This clone was counted a few times. The rearrangement uses TRBV5-1 and TRBJ1-2; the match to TRBD1 covers 7 bases. The CDR3 has 14 residues. J lost 8 bases, V lost 2 bases, and 9 bases had no gene match. CDR1 and CDR2 (germline): SGHRS, YFSETQ. CDR3 sequence (DNA): TGCGCCAGCAGCTTTGGGACAGTCCGGCGCGGCTACACCTTC. Protein: CASSFGTVRRGYTF.

The rearrangement uses TRBV27 and TRBJ2-7; TRBD1 agrees at 12 bases. CDR1 and CDR2 from the germline V gene are MNHEY and SMNVEV (reference sequence). V gave up 4 bases and J gave up 5 bases; unmatched junction bases: 6. The CDR3 loop spans 15 amino acids. CDR3 in DNA: TGTGCCAGCAGTTCCTATGGGACAGGGGGCAACGAGCAGTACTTC. The encoded protein is CASSSYGTGGNEQYF.

The chain uses TRBV6-1 and TRBJ1-6; no reliable D call. Per the germline V gene, CDR1 is MNHNS and CDR2 is SASEGT. The CDR3 has 15 residues. V lost 5 bases, J lost 0 bases, and 8 bases lay in between. The CDR3 DNA reads TGTGCCAGCAGTAGAGAGAGCTCCTATAATTCACCCCTCCACTTT. Translating it yields CASSRESSYNSPLHF.

This clone has a handful of counts. V and J are TRBV7-9 and TRBJ2-3; 9 nucleotides line up with TRBD2. J was trimmed by 6 bases and V by 2 bases; bases with no gene match: 15. This CDR3 is built from 18 residues. The germline V gene has CDR1 SEHNR and CDR2 FQNEAQ (reference sequence). CDR3 nucleotide sequence: TGTGCCAGCAGCTTACGGAGCGGGGGGATCTCCGAGTATGATACGCAGTATTTT. Translated: CASSLRSGGISEYDTQYF.

V gene TRBV20-1 combines with J gene TRBJ2-5; D call uncertain. The ends were cut back, 3 bases at V and 9 bases at J, with 11 bases in the middle. The CDR3 is 11 residues long. The germline CDR1 and CDR2 sequences are DFQATT and SNEGSKA (reference sequence). CDR3 bases: TGCAGTGCTAGCTCTCCGGTGGCCCAGTACTTC. Translated, it gives CSASSPVAQYF.

The chain links TRBV5-1 to TRBJ1-6; a weak D match, TRBD1 (5 bases). This CDR3 comprises 14 residues. V lost 4 bases, J lost 6 bases, and 11 bases lay in between. Germline-derived CDR1 and CDR2 are SGHRS and YFSETQ. CDR3 bases: TGCGCCAGCAGCACGGGGGTGGGTAATTCACCCCTCCACTTT. Protein: CASSTGVGNSPLHF. Drawing the rest from reference TRBV5-1 and TRBJ1-6, the complete variable domain is KAGVTQTPRYLIKTRGQQVTLSCSPISGHRSVSWYQQTPGQGLQFLFEYFSETQRNKGNFPGRFSGRQFSNSRSEMNVSTLELGDSALYLCASSTGVGNSPLHFGNGTRLTVT.

The chain recombines TRBV7-2 with TRBJ2-7, with D uncertain. The V gene lost 3 bases and the J gene lost 4 bases, with 10 bases spanning the gap. Germline CDR1 and CDR2: SGHTA and FQGNSA. The CDR3 extends over 13 amino acids. CDR3 protein: CASSLRIRYEQYF. The CDR3 coding sequence is TGTGCCAGCAGCTTGAGGATTAGGTACGAGCAGTACTTC. The full variable domain, rest sourced from reference TRBV7-2 and TRBJ2-7, is GAGVSQSPSNKVTEKGKDVELRCDPISGHTALYWYRQSLGQGLEFLIYFQGNSAPDKSGLPSDRFSAERTGGSVSTLTIQRTQQEDSAVYLCASSLRIRYEQYFGPGTRLTVT.

This sequence joins TRBV7-7 and TRBJ2-2, with a weak D call TRBD1 (6 bases). This CDR3 is built from 16 residues. V gave up 2 bases and J gave up 4 bases, with 14 bases separating them. Germline CDR1 is SSHAT and CDR2 is FNYEAQ (reference sequence). The CDR3 coding sequence is TGTGCCAGCAGCTTAAGTTCCAGGGGCGGCACCGGGGAGCTGTTTTTT. Amino acid sequence: CASSLSSRGGTGELFF.